At least ten counts were recorded for the clone carrying this TCR beta chain. Its antigen is unidentified. MiXCR was run by TCRdb on the RACE reads, yielding one entry per CDR3 protein. The profile shows 340,000 or so distinct CDR3 sequences, approximately 6.3% of them singletons. V was trimmed by 5 bases and J by 0 bases, leaving 11 bases between them. The CDR3 consists of 14 residues. Germline lookup yields CDR1 SGHRS and CDR2 YFSETQ. Time point described: patch test 1, 2 weeks after DPC sensitization. Treatment in this sample: therapeutic diphenylcyclopropenone sensitization with weekly scalp DPC. Blood sampling preceded each patch test application. The sample is drawn from a study of human T cells and chemical hapten exposure. General study findings and limits: The formation of large CDR3 similarity clusters by expanded TCRs significantly exceeded that of controls.

The sample in question was whole blood, obtained in connection with sensitization to the hapten diphenylcyclopropenone (DPC). The chain employs TRBV5-1 and TRBJ1-2; D not certain. The sequence was obtained from a woman under 30 with alopecia areata. Some clones in this sample may be carry-over from other donors' samples. The chain's CDR3 is CASSERLTNYGYTF. The CDR3 DNA reads as TGCGCCAGCAGTGAACGGCTAACTAACTATGGCTACACCTTC.